This T cell receptor (beta chain) is from a study of tumour-infiltrating T cells in Burkitt lymphoma. At the level of the study: All epidemiological Burkitt lymphoma subtypes were represented in the cohort. Overall and progression-free survival were predicted by productive clonality.

Findings and caveats of the study: Many Burkitt lymphoma patients shared several public clonotypes.

With regard to this clone: Its antigen is not identified.

Some clones are missing from TCRdb's copy, which holds only in-frame ones; the method was immunoSEQ multiplex PCR. The sample gives tens of thousands of clones, around 32% of which show up once; roughly 2.6% is in the top ten. CDR3 size: 12 residues. V was shortened by 0 bases and J by 6 bases, with 6 bases between the two germline ends. The germline V gene has CDR1 SGDLS and CDR2 YYNGEE. Sequenced sample: tumor tissue. The J gene is TRBJ1-2, the V gene TRBV9; D not certain. The TCR sequence derives from a human donor with Burkitt lymphoma. CDR3 in amino acids: CASSVGTDGYTF. DNA for the CDR3: TGTGCCAGCAGCGTAGGAACGGATGGCTACACCTTC.